This TCR beta chain was recovered during a study of T cell repertoires in cytomegalovirus infection. Study details: Matching HLA type, along with CMV infection, was indicated by public TCR beta signatures. Study-level results: Of the TCR beta families, the public ones yielded a cumulative frequency that identified carriers of CMV plus the relevant HLA. Within the response measured ex vivo, HLA-C-restricted CMV-specific TCR beta clonotypes were dominant.

This clonotype occurred many times. Antigen specificity is unknown. TCRdb redid the calling of the reads with MiXCR, one entry per CDR3 protein. The data hold 310,000 or so distinct CDR3 sequences, with about 8.8% observed a single time. This clonotype was obtained from a human donor in good health (CMV status not recorded). Some clones in this sample may be carry-over from other donors' samples. Sequenced material: PBMCs.

The DNA for the CDR3 is TGTGCCAGCAGCCAAGATCGGGAAGGGAACACTGAAGCTTTCTTT. Amino acid sequence: CASSQDREGNTEAFF. The V call is TRBV3-1, the J call TRBJ1-1; the D is unclear. V lost 0 bases and J 1 base, leaving 9 bases between the germline ends. Per the germline V gene, CDR1 is LGHDT and CDR2 is YNNKEL (reference sequence). This CDR3 is 15 amino acids long.